The next 21 T cell receptor beta chains were all read from a single sample in a study of T cell changes during pregnancy in multiple sclerosis. Profiling relied on immunoSEQ multiplex PCR, and the TCRdb table lists in-frame clones only, not all of them. The sample comprises 30,000 to 40,000 clones, 89% of which are singletons, and under 12% rests with the top ten. Sequencing was performed on CD8+ T cells from peripheral blood mononuclear cells, taken in the second trimester of pregnancy. These receptors were collected from a female donor with multiple sclerosis, enrolled in a pregnancy study.

The genes are TRBV27 and TRBJ1-5, with D perhaps TRBD1 (6 bases). CDR1 and CDR2 (germline): MNHEY, SMNVEV (reference sequence). The V end lost 0 bases, the J end lost 2 bases, and 11 bases lay between the germline ends. This CDR3 spans 16 amino acids. In DNA form, the CDR3 reads TGTGCCAGCAGTTTATCGGGCAGGGGTGGCAATCAGCCCCAGCATTTT. Its translation is CASSLSGRGGNQPQHF.

The chain couples TRBV2 to TRBJ2-7; 10 bases line up with TRBD2. The CDR3 length is 15 residues. CDR1 and CDR2 from the germline V gene are SNHLY and FYNNEI. After removal of 3 bases from V and 3 bases from J, the junction contained 5 bases not matched to a gene. CDR3 sequence reads: CASSDPGLADYEQYF. The CDR3 region has the DNA TGTGCCAGCAGTGATCCCGGACTAGCGGACTACGAGCAGTACTTC. The full variable domain, its missing parts supplied by reference TRBV2 and TRBJ2-7, is EPEVTQTPSHQVTQMGQEVILRCVPISNHLYFYWYRQILGQKVEFLVSFYNNEISEKSEIFDDQFSVERPDGSNFTLKIRSTKLEDSAMYFCASSDPGLADYEQYFGPGTRLTVT.

The J gene is TRBJ2-3, the V gene TRBV7-8; 11 nucleotides align to TRBD2. V was clipped by 6 bases and J by 4 bases; unmatched bases: 9. Germline V CDR1 and CDR2: SGHVS, FQNEAQ. This CDR3 comprises 16 residues. CDR3 sequence (DNA): TGTGCCAGCAGGAAAATAGCGGGAGGGCCCTCAGATACGCAGTATTTT. As protein: CASRKIAGGPSDTQYF.

The chain employs TRBV6-6 and TRBJ1-2; tentatively, D is TRBD1 (5 bases). This CDR3 region has 14 residues. Trimming removed 2 bases from V and 1 base from J, with 8 bases in between. From germline, CDR1 is MNHNY and CDR2 SVGAGI (reference sequence). The CDR3 coding sequence is TGTGCCAGCAGTTACCCGACAGATAACTATGGCTACACCTTC. Translation: CASSYPTDNYGYTF.

This chain links TRBV4-2 with TRBJ1-1; tentative D call: TRBD1 (5 bases). Germline assignment: CDR1 LGHNA and CDR2 YNFKEQ. The V and J ends lost 0 bases and 5 bases respectively, with 13 bases between them. CDR3 size: 15 residues. As DNA, the CDR3 is TGTGCCAGCAGCCAAGAACAGGTAGGAGGGACTGAAGCTTTCTTT. This encodes CASSQEQVGGTEAFF.

Comment on this clone: Other DNA sequences of this sample code for an identical CDR3. DNA for the CDR3: TGTGCCAGCAGCGTGGGGGACTCATCCTACGAGCAGTACTTC. Protein product: CASSVGDSSYEQYF. This chain connects TRBV9 to TRBJ2-7, with TRBD2 as a possible D gene (6 bases). The germline V and J ends were trimmed by 2 bases and 1 base, with 10 bases remaining between them. This CDR3 comprises 14 residues. Germline CDR1 reads SGDLS; CDR2 reads YYNGEE.

This clone was detected once. The chain recombines TRBV7-9 with TRBJ1-2; maybe TRBD1 (5 bases). The germline V and J ends were trimmed by 4 bases and 0 bases, with 18 bases remaining between them. The CDR3 extends over 17 amino acids. Germline CDR1 is SEHNR and CDR2 is FQNEAQ (reference sequence). As DNA, the CDR3 is TGTGCCAGCAGCTCTACGGTCGTCAGGGATCCTAACTATGGCTACACCTTC. Its translation is CASSSTVVRDPNYGYTF.

The chain uses TRBV6-1 and TRBJ1-4; TRBD1 matches 9 bases. CDR3 length: 14 residues. The V gene end was trimmed by 4 bases and the J gene end by 7 bases; junction bases not matched to a gene: 4. CDR1 MNHNS and CDR2 SASEGT come from the germline V gene. The CDR3 nucleotides are TGTGCCAGCAGTGTCGGGACAGGGAGTGAAAAACTGTTTTTT. Its protein is CASSVGTGSEKLFF.

The chain employs TRBV9 and TRBJ1-2, with D possibly being TRBD1 (6 bases). The length of the CDR3 is 13 residues. Deletions cut 4 bases from V and 5 bases from J, with 12 bases between. The germline V gene has CDR1 SGDLS and CDR2 YYNGEE. The CDR3 sequence: CASSPPGVYGYTF. CDR3 bases: TGTGCCAGCAGCCCCCCAGGGGTATATGGCTACACCTTC.

The chain joins TRBV27 to TRBJ2-7; 10 bases are a match to TRBD2. The CDR3 sequence is 15 residues long. Germline loops: CDR1 MNHEY, CDR2 SMNVEV (reference sequence). J lost 2 bases, V lost 6 bases, and 7 bases had no gene match. The CDR3 region is CASSPGSGRPYEQYF. CDR3 bases: TGTGCCAGCAGCCCCGGTAGCGGGAGGCCCTACGAGCAGTACTTC.

V gene TRBV9 combines with J gene TRBJ2-1; 9 bases map to TRBD2. V was pared by 1 base and J by 5 bases, with 4 bases of the junction left unmatched. Germline CDR1 reads SGDLS; CDR2 reads YYNGEE. This CDR3 region has 15 residues. In DNA form, the CDR3 reads TGTGCCAGCAGCGTACTAGCGGGACCCCACAATGAGCAGTTCTTC. Translation: CASSVLAGPHNEQFF.

The CDR3 DNA reads as TGCGCCAGCAGACCAGGTCCCCTCTTGTACAATGAGCAGTTCTTC. It codes for CASRPGPLLYNEQFF. The chain has TRBV23-1 and TRBJ2-1; no definite D call. TRBV23-1 falls under the ORF class, with uncertain function. The CDR3 runs 15 residues. Trimming cost V 6 bases and J 4 bases, with 16 bases left between them.

The genes are TRBV7-9 and TRBJ2-7, with 8 bases identical to TRBD2. Germline CDR1 and CDR2: SEHNR and FQNEAQ (reference sequence). Trimming removed 4 bases from V and 7 bases from J; junction bases left unmatched: 6. There are 13 residues in the CDR3. The CDR3 DNA reads TGTGCCAGCAGCTCCGAGCGGGAGTGGGAGCAGTACTTC. This gives the protein CASSSEREWEQYF.

The V call is TRBV6-1, the J call TRBJ2-3; 9 positions agree with TRBD1. Looked up from germline, CDR1 is MNHNS and CDR2 is SASEGT. The CDR3 runs 16 residues. V shed 1 base, J shed 4 bases, and the junction held 6 bases outside the gene matches. In DNA form, the CDR3 reads TGTGCCAGCAGTGAAGTGAGGGACAGGGCTGCAGATACGCAGTATTTT. Its protein is CASSEVRDRAADTQYF.

This clone has only one observation. The chain has TRBV9 and TRBJ1-2, with 12 bases matching TRBD1. The CDR3 covers 16 residues. V lost 3 bases to trimming and J lost 6 bases; unmatched junction nucleotides: 9. Germline CDR1 is SGDLS and CDR2 is YYNGEE. The CDR3 sequence is CASSGGDRGPLHGYTF. CDR3 in DNA: TGTGCCAGCAGCGGGGGGGACAGGGGGCCTCTTCATGGCTACACCTTC.

The chain couples TRBV2 to TRBJ2-5, with D tentatively TRBD1 (6 bases). Trimming stripped 9 bases from V and 5 bases from J, with 7 bases between. The CDR3 is 10 amino acids. Germline assignment: CDR1 SNHLY and CDR2 FYNNEI. CDR3 DNA: TGTGCCAGTCAGGGGGAGACCCAGTACTTC. It encodes CASQGETQYF. Full variable domain (remainder filled in from reference TRBV2 and TRBJ2-5): EPEVTQTPSHQVTQMGQEVILRCVPISNHLYFYWYRQILGQKVEFLVSFYNNEISEKSEIFDDQFSVERPDGSNFTLKIRSTKLEDSAMYFCASQGETQYFGPGTRLLVL.

The rearrangement joins TRBV21-1 to TRBJ1-1; the DNA was not used to check the table's D call, TRBD1. TRBV21-1 is assigned pseudogene status. The CDR3 has 20 residues. As DNA, the CDR3 is TGTGCCAGCAGCCCTCTCTCCTCGGGCCCAGGGGAAAAAATGAACACTGAAGCTTTCTTT. Translated, it gives CASSPLSSGPGEKMNTEAFF.

Here the CDR3 DNA reads TGTGCCAGCAGTTTATTAGGGGCTGGGTATCAGCCCCAGCATTTT. The encoded protein is CASSLLGAGYQPQHF. The gene calls are TRBV27 and TRBJ1-5, with a weak D call TRBD1 (5 bases). In germline, CDR1 is MNHEY, CDR2 SMNVEV (reference sequence). Between the trimmed V and J ends, which lost 1 base and 5 bases, there was a span of 12 bases. The CDR3 has 15 amino acids.

This chain connects TRBV29-1 to TRBJ2-7; possibly TRBD2 for D (5 bases). The germline V gene encodes CDR1 SQVTM and CDR2 ANQGSEA. CDR3 length: 13 amino acids. The ends were cut back, 4 bases at V and 0 bases at J, with 10 bases in the middle. This CDR3 is CSVAGGNSYEQYF. In DNA form, the CDR3 reads TGCAGCGTTGCCGGAGGAAACTCCTACGAGCAGTACTTC.

The V and J genes are TRBV2 and TRBJ1-2, with a tentative D call TRBD1 (6 bases). The CDR3 spans 11 residues. With 10 bases removed from V and 2 bases from J, the gap between germline ends came to 8 bases. Germline CDR1 SNHLY, CDR2 FYNNEI. The CDR3 protein is CATTGNYGYTF. CDR3 DNA sequence: TGTGCCACTACAGGGAACTATGGCTACACCTTC.

This chain links TRBV14 with TRBJ1-2; D is unresolved. Trimming stripped 4 bases from V and 8 bases from J, with 17 bases between. Per the germline V gene, CDR1 is SGHDN and CDR2 is FVKESK. The CDR3 spans 14 residues. The CDR3 bases are TGTGCCAGCAGCCCGGAGGGCCCTTGGAGGGGCTACACCTTC. It translates to CASSPEGPWRGYTF.